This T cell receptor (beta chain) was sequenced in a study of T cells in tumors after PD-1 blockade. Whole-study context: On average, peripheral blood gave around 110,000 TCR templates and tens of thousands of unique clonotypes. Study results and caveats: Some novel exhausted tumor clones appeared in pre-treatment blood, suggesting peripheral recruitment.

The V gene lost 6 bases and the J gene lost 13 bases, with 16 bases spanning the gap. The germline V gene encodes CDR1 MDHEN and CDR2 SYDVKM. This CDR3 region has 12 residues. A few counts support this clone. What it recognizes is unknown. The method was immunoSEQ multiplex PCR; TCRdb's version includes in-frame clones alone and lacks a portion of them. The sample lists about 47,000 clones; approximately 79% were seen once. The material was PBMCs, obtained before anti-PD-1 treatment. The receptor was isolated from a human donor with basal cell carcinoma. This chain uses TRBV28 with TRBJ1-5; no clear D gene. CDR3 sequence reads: CASRQTGSQQHF. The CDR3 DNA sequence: TGTGCCAGCAGACAAACCGGGAGCCAGCAGCATTTT.